This T cell receptor (beta chain) stems from a study of blood T cells in healthy people across ages. With V trimmed by 4 bases and J by 5 bases, 5 bases remained unmatched. From germline, CDR1 is SGHTA and CDR2 FQGTGA. This CDR3 spans 14 amino acids. A second PCR of about 7 to 12 cycles used a sample-barcoded 5' primer and a J-beta primer mix. TCRdb used MiXCR to reprocess the 5' RACE reads, holding one entry per CDR3 protein. This sample has fewer than 2,000,000 distinct CDR3 sequences, with approximately 32% found just once. The sequence was collected from a woman aged 25 to 39 in good health. The rearrangement links TRBV7-3 to TRBJ2-7, with 10 bases that match TRBD2. Sequencing used blood. The CDR3 spells CASSSSGGWDEQYF. The CDR3 nucleotides read TGTGCCAGCAGCTCTAGCGGGGGTTGGGACGAGCAGTACTTC.